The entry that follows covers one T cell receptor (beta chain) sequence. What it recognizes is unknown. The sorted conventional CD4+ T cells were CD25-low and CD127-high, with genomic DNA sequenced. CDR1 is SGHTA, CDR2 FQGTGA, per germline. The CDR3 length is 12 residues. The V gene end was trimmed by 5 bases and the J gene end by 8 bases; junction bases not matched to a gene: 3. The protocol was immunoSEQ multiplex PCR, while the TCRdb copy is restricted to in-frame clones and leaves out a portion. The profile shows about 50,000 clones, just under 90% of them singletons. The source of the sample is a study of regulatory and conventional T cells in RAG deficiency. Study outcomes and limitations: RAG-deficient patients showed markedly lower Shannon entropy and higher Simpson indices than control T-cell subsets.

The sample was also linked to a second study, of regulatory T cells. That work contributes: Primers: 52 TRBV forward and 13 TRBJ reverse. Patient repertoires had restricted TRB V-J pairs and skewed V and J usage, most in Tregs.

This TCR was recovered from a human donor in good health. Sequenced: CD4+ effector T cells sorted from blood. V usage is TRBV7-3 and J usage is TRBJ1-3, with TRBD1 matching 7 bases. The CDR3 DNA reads TGTGCCAGCAGCCTTACAGGGGACACCATATATTTT. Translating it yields CASSLTGDTIYF. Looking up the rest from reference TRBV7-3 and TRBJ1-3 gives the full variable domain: GAGVSQTPSNKVTEKGKYVELRCDPISGHTALYWYRQSLGQGPEFLIYFQGTGAADDSGLPNDRFFAVRPEGSVSTLKIQRTERGDSAVYLCASSLTGDTIYFGEGSWLTVV.